The rows below give T cell receptor beta chains drawn from one sample of a study of control samples from healthy donors and cancer patients. Some clones are missing from TCRdb's copy, which holds only in-frame ones; the method was immunoSEQ multiplex PCR. The table records about 120,000 clones, 85% to 95% of them present only once. The specimen was PBMCs. Source of these receptors: a man aged 50-59 years with head and neck cancer. Both conserved end residues are part of each CDR3. The D gene is left open where the match is weak. The size of a clone is reported for some rows only, either as once, few or many, or as a class for expanded clones.

clone_size j_call v_call d_call cdr3_nt cdr3_aa
- TRBJ2-1 TRBV27 TRBD1 TGTGCCAGCAGAACAGGGGGCGCCTACAATGAGCAGTTCTTC CASRTGGAYNEQFF
- TRBJ1-2 TRBV3-1/TRBV3-2 TRBD1 TGTGCCAGCAGCGGGGGACAGGGGTACTATGGCTACACCTTC CASSGGQGYYGYTF
- TRBJ1-2 TRBV28 - TGTGCCAGCAGTTTGGAAGGTGAAGCTAACTATGGCTACACCTTC CASSLEGEANYGYTF
- TRBJ2-7 TRBV7-3 TRBD1 TGTGCCAGCAGCTCACAGGGGTCAGGGGAGCAGTACTTC CASSSQGSGEQYF
- TRBJ1-5 TRBV19 TRBD1 TGTGCCAGTAGTGTGGGACAGGGTCGCAATCAGCCCCAGCATTTT CASSVGQGRNQPQHF
once TRBJ2-5 TRBV28 - TGTGCCAGCAGTTCCAACTGGGGGACCCAGTACTTC CASSSNWGTQYF
- TRBJ1-6 TRBV5-6 TRBD1 TGTGCCAGCACCCGCCGAGGACAGGGGGTAGATTCACCCCTCCACTTT CASTRRGQGVDSPLHF
once TRBJ1-2 TRBV3-1/TRBV3-2 - TGTGCCAGCAGCCACCTGAGCGGTCAAGCTAACTATGGCTACACCTTC CASSHLSGQANYGYTF
- TRBJ1-3 TRBV18 - TGTGCCAGCTCACCGAACCGGGGGGGAGGAAACACCATATATTTT CASSPNRGGGNTIYF
- TRBJ2-1 TRBV29-1 TRBD2 TGCAGCGTTGTAGGGCGGGGGGGTTACAATGAGCAGTTCTTC CSVVGRGGYNEQFF
- TRBJ2-2 TRBV24-1 - TGTGCCACCAGTGGACGGGTGGATGTACCCGGGGAGCTGTTTTTT CATSGRVDVPGELFF
once TRBJ2-5 TRBV6-2/TRBV6-3 - TGTGCCAGCAGTTACCAAAGGACTGATATGGGATTCCCAGAGAGGGGCCAGTACTTC CASSYQRTDMGFPERGQYF
- TRBJ2-2 TRBV6-5 - TGTGCCAGCAGTTACCGGCGGGGAGTCGGGGAGCTGTTTTTT CASSYRRGVGELFF
- TRBJ2-3 TRBV28 TRBD2 TGTGCCAGCAGGCCGAGCGGGGTCGGGTCAGATACGCAGTATTTT CASRPSGVGSDTQYF
- TRBJ2-1 TRBV7-6 - TGTGCCAGCACCTTAGGCGGGCGGGCATTCTACAATGAGCAGTTCTTC CASTLGGRAFYNEQFF
- TRBJ1-6 TRBV7-2 - TGTGCCAGCAGGTCACTCCCCCACGACAGGACTAATTCACCCCTCCACTTT CASRSLPHDRTNSPLHF
- TRBJ1-6 TRBV27 - TGTGCCAGCAGTCCAAGATCCCCGCGGGATTCACCCCTCCACTTT CASSPRSPRDSPLHF
- TRBJ2-7 TRBV6-2/TRBV6-3 - TGTGCCAGCAGTTACGGGGGCTTCTCCGAGCAGTACTTC CASSYGGFSEQYF
- TRBJ1-5 TRBV10-3 TRBD1 TGTGCCATCAGGGGGGACAGTTATAGCAATCAGCCCCAGCATTTT CAIRGDSYSNQPQHF
few TRBJ2-2 TRBV11-2 - TGTGCCAGCAGCCGTCTCTCAATCGGCACCGGGGAGCTGTTTTTT CASSRLSIGTGELFF
- TRBJ2-5 TRBV4-3 TRBD2 TGCGCCAGCAGCAACCGAGCGGGGGCCCTCCAAGAGACCCAGTACTTC CASSNRAGALQETQYF
once TRBJ1-1 TRBV6-5 TRBD1 TGTGCCAGCAGAACCACAGGGGCCAGGACTGAAGCTTTCTTT CASRTTGARTEAFF
few TRBJ2-2 TRBV2 - TGTGCCAGCAGTGTCCAGGTCACCGGGGAGCTGTTTTTT CASSVQVTGELFF
- TRBJ1-2 TRBV5-1 - TGCGCCAGCAGCTTGGAGGGGGGGCACAGCTATGGCTACACCTTC CASSLEGGHSYGYTF
- TRBJ2-1 TRBV6-5 - TGTGCCAGCAGTTACGGTAGAGCGATGGGTGAGCAGTTCTTC CASSYGRAMGEQFF
few TRBJ2-5 TRBV10-3 TRBD2 TGTGCCATCTCCCCCGGGGGGGCGGGACAAGAGACCCAGTACTTC CAISPGGAGQETQYF
- TRBJ2-2 TRBV29-1 - TGCAGCGTTGTGTGGACTACGAACACCGGGGAGCTGTTTTTT CSVVWTTNTGELFF
- TRBJ2-7 TRBV4-1 TRBD1 TGCGCCAGCAGGACCGGGACAGGGGACTCCTACGAGCAGTACTTC CASRTGTGDSYEQYF
- TRBJ2-4 TRBV15 - TGTGCCACCAGCAGAGTCCAGGGAGCCAAAAACATTCAGTACTTC CATSRVQGAKNIQYF
- TRBJ1-2 TRBV12-3/TRBV12-4 - TGTGCCAGCAGTGAACAGGGATACTATGGCTACACCTTC CASSEQGYYGYTF
- TRBJ1-4 TRBV30 TRBD1 TGTGCCTGGAGTGAGACAGGGGATGGTCGTCGTAATGAAAAACTGTTTTTT CAWSETGDGRRNEKLFF
- TRBJ2-1 TRBV7-9 TRBD2 TGTGCCAGCAGCTTAGATGGGGGGGATGAGCAGTTCTTC CASSLDGGDEQFF
- TRBJ1-3 TRBV15 - TGTGCCACCAGCAACCCCAGCGAATCTGGAAACACCATATATTTT CATSNPSESGNTIYF
- TRBJ2-5 TRBV3-1/TRBV3-2 - TGTGCCAGCAGCCCCGAGGGGACTGTCAAACAAGAGACCCAGTACTTC CASSPEGTVKQETQYF
- TRBJ2-1 TRBV30 - TGTGCCTGGAGTGAGGGGCGGGGGCAATACAATGAGCAGTTCTTC CAWSEGRGQYNEQFF
- TRBJ1-1 TRBV28 - TGTGCCAGCAGTGACAAGGAAGCTTTCTTT CASSDKEAFF
- TRBJ2-7 TRBV4-2 TRBD2 TGTGCCAGCAGCCAAGTGGGACTACCGTCCTACGAGCAGTACTTC CASSQVGLPSYEQYF
- TRBJ1-1 TRBV28 - TGTGCCAGCAGTTCCCCGGGTCTCAACACTGAAGCTTTCTTT CASSSPGLNTEAFF
- TRBJ2-7 TRBV10-3 - TGTGCCATCAGTGAGTCGGGGGAGCAGTACTTC CAISESGEQYF
- TRBJ2-2 TRBV4-3 - TGCGCCAGCAGCCCCCGCGACCCTCGGACAGCCAACACCGGGGAGCTGTTTTTT CASSPRDPRTANTGELFF
- TRBJ2-3 TRBV4-1 - TGCGCCAGCAGCCAAGAGGAGCCAGATACGCAGTATTTT CASSQEEPDTQYF